Listed below are T cell receptor beta chains from one sample, sequenced in a study of blood T cell repertoires in COVID-19. Produced via immunoSEQ multiplex PCR; TCRdb's table is partial and in-frame only. Found here are approximately 70,000 clones, 80% to 95% of them singletons; the top ten hold 2.5% to 3%. Sequencing was carried out using peripheral blood. The receptors were gathered from a man in his forties or fifties with COVID-19, enrolled during active disease. CDR3s include the opening cysteine and the closing phenylalanine or tryptophan. The order of the fields is D gene, J gene, clone size, V gene, CDR3 DNA, CDR3 protein. A D gene is named only where the DNA matches it firmly. The size entry is marked missing in some rows and otherwise reads once, few, many or a size class.

d_gene: TRBD1
j_gene: TRBJ2-1
abundance: .
v_gene: TRBV2
CDR3nt: TGTGCCGGGTGGACAGGGGGCGCGGAGAATGAGCAGTTCTTC
CDR3aa: CAGWTGGAENEQFF

d_gene: .
j_gene: TRBJ1-2
abundance: .
v_gene: TRBV19
CDR3nt: TGTGCCAGTAGTCGCGATGGACTGGGCTATGGCTACACCTTC
CDR3aa: CASSRDGLGYGYTF

d_gene: TRBD2
j_gene: TRBJ2-7
abundance: .
v_gene: TRBV28
CDR3nt: TGTGCCAGCAGTTCCACTAGCGGGCAGACCTACGAGCAGTACTTC
CDR3aa: CASSSTSGQTYEQYF

d_gene: TRBD2
j_gene: TRBJ2-1
abundance: .
v_gene: TRBV27
CDR3nt: TGTGCCAGCAGTAGAACTAGCGGGAGTCTTTATGAGCAGTTCTTC
CDR3aa: CASSRTSGSLYEQFF

d_gene: .
j_gene: TRBJ1-4
abundance: .
v_gene: TRBV30
CDR3nt: TGTGCCTGGAGATTCAGTGAAAAACTGTTTTTT
CDR3aa: CAWRFSEKLFF

d_gene: TRBD1
j_gene: TRBJ2-4
abundance: .
v_gene: TRBV9
CDR3nt: TGTGCCAGCAGCGGCGGGACAGGGGCGTCAAACATTCAGTACTTC
CDR3aa: CASSGGTGASNIQYF

d_gene: TRBD2
j_gene: TRBJ2-7
abundance: once
v_gene: TRBV5-5
CDR3nt: TGTGCCAGCAGCACCGGGACTAGCGGGGGCTCCTACGAGCAGTACTTC
CDR3aa: CASSTGTSGGSYEQYF

d_gene: TRBD1
j_gene: TRBJ1-6
abundance: once
v_gene: TRBV9
CDR3nt: TGTGCCAGCAGCGGACAGGGGGCTTTTTCACCCCTCCACTTT
CDR3aa: CASSGQGAFSPLHF

d_gene: .
j_gene: TRBJ2-3
abundance: .
v_gene: TRBV7-8
CDR3nt: TGTGCCAGCAGCCCCCGTGCGGCAGGGGGGATGAGGGATACGCAGTATTTT
CDR3aa: CASSPRAAGGMRDTQYF

d_gene: .
j_gene: TRBJ2-6
abundance: .
v_gene: TRBV7-3
CDR3nt: TGTGCCAGCAGCAGGGGCTCTGGGGCCAACGTCCTGACTTTC
CDR3aa: CASSRGSGANVLTF

d_gene: .
j_gene: TRBJ2-2
abundance: .
v_gene: TRBV27
CDR3nt: TGTGCCAGCAGTTTATTCAGGGCAGGACCCGGGGAGCTGTTTTTT
CDR3aa: CASSLFRAGPGELFF

d_gene: .
j_gene: TRBJ2-1
abundance: once
v_gene: TRBV18
CDR3nt: TGTGCCAGCTCCCCCCTGAGTGGGAGCCTCTCGTTCAATGAGCAGTTCTTC
CDR3aa: CASSPLSGSLSFNEQFF

d_gene: TRBD2
j_gene: TRBJ2-3
abundance: .
v_gene: TRBV30
CDR3nt: TGTGCTCGTGAACGAGCGGGGAGCGTTGATACGCAGTATTTT
CDR3aa: CARERAGSVDTQYF

d_gene: TRBD2
j_gene: TRBJ2-1
abundance: .
v_gene: TRBV2
CDR3nt: TGTGCCAGCAGAGGGACTAGCGGGATGGGGGCTGAGCAGTTCTTC
CDR3aa: CASRGTSGMGAEQFF

d_gene: TRBD1
j_gene: TRBJ1-2
abundance: .
v_gene: TRBV6-5
CDR3nt: TGTGCCAGCAGTCGAGACAGGGTAGGAGGCTACACCTTC
CDR3aa: CASSRDRVGGYTF

d_gene: .
j_gene: TRBJ1-2
abundance: .
v_gene: TRBV20-1
CDR3nt: TGCAGTGCTACCAGCGGCTATGGCTACACCTTC
CDR3aa: CSATSGYGYTF

d_gene: .
j_gene: TRBJ1-5
abundance: few
v_gene: TRBV4-2
CDR3nt: TGTGCCAGCAGCCAAGAGAAAAGGGGTAGCAATCAGCCCCAGCATTTT
CDR3aa: CASSQEKRGSNQPQHF

d_gene: TRBD2
j_gene: TRBJ2-4
abundance: once
v_gene: TRBV7-8
CDR3nt: TGTGCCAGCAGCCCAAATTGGGGACTAGCGGGAAACATTCAGTACTTC
CDR3aa: CASSPNWGLAGNIQYF

d_gene: .
j_gene: TRBJ1-5
abundance: .
v_gene: TRBV6-5
CDR3nt: TGTGCCAGCAGCTCTACCGGGAAGCGCGATCAGCCCCAGCATTTT
CDR3aa: CASSSTGKRDQPQHF

d_gene: TRBD1
j_gene: TRBJ1-2
abundance: once
v_gene: TRBV12-3/TRBV12-4
CDR3nt: TGTGCCAGCAGTAAAAACGACAGGGCTGGCTACACCTTC
CDR3aa: CASSKNDRAGYTF

d_gene: .
j_gene: TRBJ1-1
abundance: .
v_gene: TRBV19
CDR3nt: TGTGCCAGTAGTATAGGACAGACGAACACTGAAGCTTTCTTT
CDR3aa: CASSIGQTNTEAFF

d_gene: .
j_gene: TRBJ1-1
abundance: .
v_gene: TRBV30
CDR3nt: TGTGCCTGGAACGCCCCCGGGTGGAACACTGAAGCTTTCTTT
CDR3aa: CAWNAPGWNTEAFF

d_gene: TRBD1
j_gene: TRBJ2-3
abundance: .
v_gene: TRBV9
CDR3nt: TGTGCCAGCAGCCCTGGACAGGTCACAGATACGCAGTATTTT
CDR3aa: CASSPGQVTDTQYF

d_gene: TRBD2
j_gene: TRBJ2-1
abundance: .
v_gene: TRBV30
CDR3nt: TGTGCCTGGAGTCGAACTAGCGGGGGGGTAAGCTCCTACAATGAGCAGTTCTTC
CDR3aa: CAWSRTSGGVSSYNEQFF

d_gene: .
j_gene: TRBJ2-3
abundance: .
v_gene: TRBV2
CDR3nt: TGTGCCAGCAGGCTAGCGTCAGATACGCAGTATTTT
CDR3aa: CASRLASDTQYF

d_gene: TRBD2
j_gene: TRBJ2-3
abundance: .
v_gene: TRBV2
CDR3nt: TGTGCCAGCAGCCACCCGGGACTAGCGGGAGGGGTAGATACGCAGTATTTT
CDR3aa: CASSHPGLAGGVDTQYF

d_gene: .
j_gene: TRBJ2-5
abundance: once
v_gene: TRBV6-5
CDR3nt: TGTGCCAGCAGTCTCGGACAGTTGCAAGAGACCCAGTACTTC
CDR3aa: CASSLGQLQETQYF

d_gene: TRBD2
j_gene: TRBJ2-1
abundance: .
v_gene: TRBV29-1
CDR3nt: TGCAGCGTTGAATCTAGCGGGAGGGCTCGACCTTACAATGAGCAGTTCTTC
CDR3aa: CSVESSGRARPYNEQFF

d_gene: .
j_gene: TRBJ1-5
abundance: .
v_gene: TRBV10-3
CDR3nt: TGTGCCATCAGTGAGTCCGGGGGTGGCAATCAGCCCCAGCATTTT
CDR3aa: CAISESGGGNQPQHF

d_gene: .
j_gene: TRBJ2-6
abundance: .
v_gene: TRBV10-3
CDR3nt: TGTGCCATCAGTGGGGACATCTCTGGGGCCAACGTCCTGACTTTC
CDR3aa: CAISGDISGANVLTF

d_gene: .
j_gene: TRBJ1-2
abundance: .
v_gene: TRBV20-1
CDR3nt: TGCAGTGGACTCCTTAACTATGGCTACACCTTC
CDR3aa: CSGLLNYGYTF

d_gene: .
j_gene: TRBJ1-6
abundance: .
v_gene: TRBV11-2
CDR3nt: TGTGCCAGCAGCAGGGAGGCTTCACCCCTCCACTTT
CDR3aa: CASSREASPLHF

d_gene: .
j_gene: TRBJ1-6
abundance: .
v_gene: TRBV19
CDR3nt: TGTGCCAGTAACGTAGCCGGCGGTTCACCCCTCCACTTT
CDR3aa: CASNVAGGSPLHF

d_gene: .
j_gene: TRBJ2-1
abundance: once
v_gene: TRBV7-9
CDR3nt: TGTGCCAGCTTGCCCGGCGGCCACAATGAGCAGTTCTTC
CDR3aa: CASLPGGHNEQFF

d_gene: TRBD1
j_gene: TRBJ2-7
abundance: .
v_gene: TRBV7-6
CDR3nt: TGTGCCAGCAGCTTAGGTGGGGGGACAGGAGCTGTCTACGAGCAGTACTTC
CDR3aa: CASSLGGGTGAVYEQYF

d_gene: TRBD2
j_gene: TRBJ2-5
abundance: .
v_gene: TRBV11-2
CDR3nt: TGTGCCAGCAGCCCGAGACTAGCGGGAGAGACCCAGTACTTC
CDR3aa: CASSPRLAGETQYF

d_gene: .
j_gene: TRBJ2-6
abundance: once
v_gene: TRBV6-1
CDR3nt: TGTGCCAGCAGAGACAGCTCTGGGGCCAACGTCCTGACTTTC
CDR3aa: CASRDSSGANVLTF

d_gene: .
j_gene: TRBJ2-7
abundance: few
v_gene: TRBV2
CDR3nt: TGTGCCAGCAGTGAAGCGCTTGGCGGAGACCTCCACGAGCAGTACTTC
CDR3aa: CASSEALGGDLHEQYF

d_gene: TRBD1
j_gene: TRBJ1-2
abundance: .
v_gene: TRBV28
CDR3nt: TGTGCCAGCATCGAAACAGGGGGCGACGGCTACACCTTC
CDR3aa: CASIETGGDGYTF

d_gene: .
j_gene: TRBJ2-3
abundance: .
v_gene: TRBV5-1
CDR3nt: TGCGCCAGCAGCTTAGGGGGTTCTAGCACAGATACGCAGTATTTT
CDR3aa: CASSLGGSSTDTQYF

d_gene: .
j_gene: TRBJ2-7
abundance: .
v_gene: TRBV28
CDR3nt: TGTGCCAGCAGAACCGTACAGAACTACGAGCAGTACTTC
CDR3aa: CASRTVQNYEQYF

d_gene: .
j_gene: TRBJ1-2
abundance: .
v_gene: TRBV6-5
CDR3nt: TGTGCTACAGGGATAACAGGCTACACCTTC
CDR3aa: CATGITGYTF